This T cell receptor beta chain emerged from a study of T cell repertoires in cytomegalovirus infection. Across the whole study: Peptides in the study included HLA-C-restricted and HLA-B-restricted CMV epitopes. Public TCR beta signature analysis indicated the presence of both CMV infection and matching HLA type.

Notes on the study in general: CMV carriers with the relevant HLA were identified by cumulative public TCR beta family frequency. CMV-specific TCR beta clonotypes restricted by HLA-C were the ones dominating the ex vivo response.

TCRdb fed the reads into MiXCR, producing one record per CDR3 protein. The sample records roughly 920,000 distinct CDR3 sequences, more than 25% being singletons. The CDR3 contains 15 residues. CDR1 SGHVS and CDR2 FNYEAQ come from the germline V gene. Only one count was recorded for this clonotype. Its antigen is as yet unknown. Mismatch with germline at one junction end may stem from a read error. The material was cultured CD8+ T cells from PBMCs, obtained from culture after CMV antigen stimulation. This TCR was recovered from a human donor in good health (CMV status not recorded). Some clones in this sample may be carry-over from other donors' samples. The chain combines TRBV7-6 with TRBJ1-4; 8 positions agree with TRBD1. The DNA of the CDR3 is TGTGCCAGCAGCTTACTAGACAGGGGTAATAAAAAACTGTTTTTT. Its translation: CASSLLDRGNKKLFF.